Included here is one TCR beta chain sequence, with context. As yet, its antigen is unknown. Here immunoSEQ multiplex PCR was the method, and the copy in TCRdb shows in-frame clones only, minus some. The data show more than 2,000,000 clones, about 92% seen once. This sample stems from a study of shared clonotypes between healthy human individuals. The CDR3 is 16 residues long. Trimming pared 2 bases from V and 1 base from J, leaving 15 bases between. The germline V gene encodes CDR1 SGHDT and CDR2 YYEEEE. Study outcomes and limitations: Large depth notwithstanding, sorted-subset sequencing proved incomplete by rarefaction.

The chain recombines TRBV5-6 with TRBJ2-5, with D perhaps matching TRBD1 (5 bases). Material for sequencing was naive CD4+ T cells sorted from blood. Subset indicated: CD45RA+ positively selected. This TCR came from a man aged 18 to 29 in good health. The CDR3 region is CASSFRQGFIQETQYF. The CDR3 bases are TGTGCCAGCAGCTTTCGTCAGGGTTTCATCCAAGAGACCCAGTACTTC.